This T cell receptor (beta chain) was identified in a study of cytomegalovirus exposure and HLA in healthy donors. Looking at the study overall: Of the donors genotyped, 398 in all, about 76% fell in the Caucasian-associated ancestry cluster. Study observations and caveats: On later analysis, the bulk of CMV-associated TCR beta chains appeared to be HLA-restricted.

CDR3 length: 10 residues. Germline CDR1 MNHNS, CDR2 SASEGT. In the case of this clone: The antigen remains unidentified. One end of the junction does not line up with germline, which may come from a read error.

The PCR made use of 60 Vbeta and 13 Jbeta primers. Assay used: immunoSEQ multiplex PCR; TCRdb lists only in-frame clones, some missing. Of around 300,000 clones in the sample, around nine tenths were seen once. Sequencing used PBMCs. This TCR derives from a woman aged 18-29 years in good health and CMV-seronegative. J is TRBJ1-2 and V is TRBV6-1, with D unclear. The DNA of the CDR3 is TGTGCCAGCAGTGAAGGTCCGGTCTACTTC. Encoded protein: CASSEGPVYF.